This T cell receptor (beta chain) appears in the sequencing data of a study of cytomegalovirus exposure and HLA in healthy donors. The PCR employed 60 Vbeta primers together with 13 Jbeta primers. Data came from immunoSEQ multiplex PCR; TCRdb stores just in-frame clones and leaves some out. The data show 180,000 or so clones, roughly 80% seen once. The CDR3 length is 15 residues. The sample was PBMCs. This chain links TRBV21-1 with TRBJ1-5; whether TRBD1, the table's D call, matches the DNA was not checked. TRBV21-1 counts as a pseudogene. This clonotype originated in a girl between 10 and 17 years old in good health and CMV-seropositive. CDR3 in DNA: TGTGCCAGCCCCCGGACAGCCGGAGAAAATCAGCCCCAGCATTTT. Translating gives CASPRTAGENQPQHF.